This T cell receptor (beta chain) was retrieved from a study of T cells after yellow fever vaccination. TCRdb processed the 5' RACE reads anew with MiXCR; each CDR3 protein has one entry. The table shows 400,000 or so distinct CDR3 sequences, with under 20% occurring only once. Germline CDR1 SGHVS, CDR2 FQNEAQ. The CDR3 is made up of 14 amino acids. Trimming removed 5 bases from V and 6 bases from J, with 15 bases in between. V gene TRBV7-8 combines with J gene TRBJ2-3; perhaps D is TRBD1 or TRBD2 (6 bases each). The sequencing used PBMCs, collected before the yellow fever booster vaccination. The origin of this receptor is a man between 18 and 35 years old who received the YFV17D yellow fever vaccine. The DNA of the CDR3 is TGTGCCAGCAGCCGGGGGCGGGCGGCTGATACGCAGTATTTT. Encoded protein: CASSRGRAADTQYF.